This is a list of T cell receptor beta chains from one sample in a study of T cell changes during pregnancy in multiple sclerosis. Sequencing was performed with immunoSEQ multiplex PCR; in TCRdb, only in-frame clones are kept and a portion is missing. Of fewer than 70,000 clones in the sample, 92% are singletons; the top ten hold around 2.9%. Specimen: CD8+ T cells from peripheral blood mononuclear cells, collected in the third trimester of pregnancy. Source of these receptors: a female donor in good health, enrolled as a control in a pregnancy study. Each CDR3 is given with its conserved first and last residue. Fields, in order: V gene, clone size, J gene, D gene, CDR3 DNA, CDR3 protein. The D gene is left open where the match is weak. Where a row states a size, it is once, few, many or the class of an expanded clone; other rows omit it.

TRBV11-2,.,TRBJ2-3,.,TGTGCCAGCAGCTTAGAGTATACAGATACGCAGTATTTT,CASSLEYTDTQYF
TRBV6-5,once,TRBJ1-1,TRBD1,TGTGCCAGTACCCAGGACAGGGGCACTGAAGCTTTCTTT,CASTQDRGTEAFF
TRBV27,.,TRBJ1-3,.,TGTGCCAGCAGTTCCGGGTACACCATATATTTT,CASSSGYTIYF
TRBV7-9,.,TRBJ1-1,.,TGTGCCAGTAAAGGGGACTCGGTCGAAGCTTTCTTT,CASKGDSVEAFF
TRBV30,few,TRBJ1-4,.,TGTGCCTGGACAGGGGAAACTAATGAAAAACTGTTTTTT,CAWTGETNEKLFF
TRBV19,.,TRBJ1-1,TRBD1,TGTGCCAGTAGTATAGTAACAGGGGGGACTGAAGCTTTCTTT,CASSIVTGGTEAFF
TRBV4-1,.,TRBJ2-7,.,TGCGCCAGCAGTCCCGGGGTTACCTACGAGCAGTACTTC,CASSPGVTYEQYF
TRBV30,.,TRBJ1-6,.,TGTGCCTGGAGCGCAGGTAGTGATTCACCCCTCCACTTT,CAWSAGSDSPLHF
TRBV27,.,TRBJ1-1,.,TGTGCCAGCAGTTTAGGACTTATGAACACTGAAGCTTTCTTT,CASSLGLMNTEAFF
TRBV18,once,TRBJ2-7,.,TGTGCCAGCTCAAATTCCGGCGAGCAGTACTTC,CASSNSGEQYF
TRBV25-1,.,TRBJ1-1,TRBD1,TGTGCCAGCAGTGAAGTGGGACAGGGGGTATTGGACACTGAAGCTTTCTTT,CASSEVGQGVLDTEAFF
TRBV25-1,.,TRBJ1-4,.,TGTGCCAGCAGTCCCGCAGGGGTAGGGGAAAAACTGTTTTTT,CASSPAGVGEKLFF
TRBV25-1,.,TRBJ2-5,TRBD2,TGTGCCAGCAGTGCCCGACTAAGCGGGGGGGCCCCGGAGACCCAGTACTTC,CASSARLSGGAPETQYF
TRBV27,.,TRBJ1-2,TRBD1,TGTGCCAGCAGTCCAGCAGGGGGATTGGGCTATGGCTACACCTTC,CASSPAGGLGYGYTF
TRBV7-9,.,TRBJ1-4,.,TGTGCCAGCAGCTTAAGGACAGCCATTAATGAAAAACTGTTTTTT,CASSLRTAINEKLFF
TRBV11-3,.,TRBJ2-7,TRBD1,TGTGCCAGCAGCTTAGATTCCGGGACAGGGGCCTACGAGCAGTACTTC,CASSLDSGTGAYEQYF
TRBV7-3,.,TRBJ1-6,.,TGTGCCAGCAGCTTATCCGGGTCCGGTTCACCCCTCCACTTT,CASSLSGSGSPLHF
TRBV4-3,.,TRBJ2-7,TRBD1,TGCGCCAGCAGCCAAGGGGGTCCGGGACAGGAGATACACGAGCAGTACTTC,CASSQGGPGQEIHEQYF
TRBV11-2,.,TRBJ2-7,.,TGTGCCAGCAGCGACCCAGGGTTTCGGGACGAGCAGTACTTC,CASSDPGFRDEQYF
TRBV6-6,.,TRBJ1-1,.,TGTGCCAGCAGTTTCGGAGCACAAATGAACACTGAAGCTTTCTTT,CASSFGAQMNTEAFF
TRBV4-1,.,TRBJ1-5,.,TGCGCCAGCAGCCAAAGTAAAGGGGCCCAATGGCCCCAGCATTTT,CASSQSKGAQWPQHF
TRBV4-1,.,TRBJ2-7,.,TGCGCCAGCAGCCTCCCGGGAGCGGACTACGAGCAGTACTTC,CASSLPGADYEQYF
TRBV6-1,.,TRBJ1-5,.,TGTGCCAGCAGTGAAGGATGGGGGGTCGAAATCAATCAGCCCCAGCATTTT,CASSEGWGVEINQPQHF
TRBV14,once,TRBJ1-1,TRBD1,TGTGCCAGCAGGCCACCCCTCACCGGACAGGGGGACACTGAAGCTTTCTTT,CASRPPLTGQGDTEAFF
TRBV4-2,.,TRBJ1-5,.,TGTGCCAGCAGCCAAGATTTCCGGGGTAGCAATCAGCCCCAGCATTTT,CASSQDFRGSNQPQHF
TRBV19,.,TRBJ2-2,TRBD2,TGTGCCAGTAAAACCGTGCGGGGCCTCGGGGGGACCGGGGAGCTGTTTTTT,CASKTVRGLGGTGELFF
TRBV19,.,TRBJ2-5,TRBD2,TGTGCCAGTAGGGCCCCTCTAGCGGCTCAAGAGACCCAGTACTTC,CASRAPLAAQETQYF
TRBV11-3,.,TRBJ2-7,.,TGTGCCAGCAGGGCAGGGGACTACGAGCAGTACTTC,CASRAGDYEQYF
TRBV4-3,.,TRBJ1-4,TRBD1,TGCGCCAGCAGCCCCTCATACAGGGGTAATGAAAAACTGTTTTTT,CASSPSYRGNEKLFF
TRBV28,.,TRBJ2-7,.,TGTGCCAGCAGACCTTTATGGGACACCAATTCCTACGAGCAGTACTTC,CASRPLWDTNSYEQYF
TRBV19,.,TRBJ1-5,TRBD1,TGTGCCAGTAGTAGGGGACAGGATGACCGCACCGGGCCCCAGCATTTT,CASSRGQDDRTGPQHF
TRBV7-9,.,TRBJ2-5,.,TGTGCCAGCTCCCTTATTGTGTCAGGGCTACAAGAGACCCAGTACTTC,CASSLIVSGLQETQYF
TRBV19,.,TRBJ1-4,.,TGTGCCAGTAGTATGATGGCAGGGGACGAAAAACTGTTTTTT,CASSMMAGDEKLFF
TRBV15,.,TRBJ2-5,TRBD2,TGTGCCACCAGCAAACGACTAGCGGAAGAGACCCAGTACTTC,CATSKRLAEETQYF
TRBV2,once,TRBJ1-2,TRBD1,TGTGCCAACCTGGTCCTTGACAGGGAAGGAAACTATGGCTACACCTTC,CANLVLDREGNYGYTF
TRBV15,few,TRBJ2-1,TRBD2,TGTGCCACCAGCAGAGATAGCGGGGGGGCCGATGAGCAGTTCTTC,CATSRDSGGADEQFF
TRBV9,.,TRBJ2-1,TRBD1,TGTGCCAGCAGCGTAGAGGGACAGGGGCCCTACAATGAGCAGTTCTTC,CASSVEGQGPYNEQFF
TRBV29-1,.,TRBJ2-7,TRBD1,TGCAGCGTTGATCGGGGACAGGGGGTCGGCGAGCAGTACTTC,CSVDRGQGVGEQYF
TRBV19,.,TRBJ1-2,TRBD1,TGTGCCAACGGTCCGACTAAGGGACAGGACATCTATGGCTACACCTTC,CANGPTKGQDIYGYTF
TRBV7-8,.,TRBJ1-4,TRBD1,TGTGCCAGCAGCCCGGACAGGGGGCTGAATGAAAAACTGTTTTTT,CASSPDRGLNEKLFF
TRBV2,.,TRBJ2-6,.,TGTGCCAGCAGCCAAAACCCGCAGGTGGGGGGAAGGAGTGGGGCCAACGTCCTGACTTTC,CASSQNPQVGGRSGANVLTF
TRBV11-1,.,TRBJ2-7,TRBD1,TGTGCCAGCAGCTTAATACAGGGGGGAGACTACGAGCAGTACTTC,CASSLIQGGDYEQYF
TRBV4-3,once,TRBJ1-1,.,TGCGCCAGCAGCCAAGATCTGGCAGGAACCGAGAGAAAAGCTTTCTTT,CASSQDLAGTERKAFF
TRBV11-3,.,TRBJ1-5,.,TGTGCCAGCAGCTTAGAGCCGACAAGTAGCAATCAGCCCCAGCATTTT,CASSLEPTSSNQPQHF
TRBV19,.,TRBJ1-5,TRBD1,TGTGCCAGTAGTATAGCGGGACAGAATCAGCCCCAGCATTTT,CASSIAGQNQPQHF
TRBV4-3,once,TRBJ2-7,TRBD1,TGCGCCAGCAGCCAAGTTGACAGGGGACTCGACGAGCAGTACTTC,CASSQVDRGLDEQYF
TRBV15,.,TRBJ1-2,TRBD1,TGTGCCACCAGCAGAGATCTCACAGGGGGCCGCTACTATGGCTACACCTTC,CATSRDLTGGRYYGYTF
TRBV4-1,.,TRBJ2-7,.,TGCGCCAGCAGCCAAGGTGGTCCTCAGGCGGGAATTTACGAGCAGTACTTC,CASSQGGPQAGIYEQYF
TRBV5-1,.,TRBJ1-2,.,TGCGCCAGCAGCTTGAAAGGTTTCAGGGGTCTTTGGGACGGCTACACCTTC,CASSLKGFRGLWDGYTF